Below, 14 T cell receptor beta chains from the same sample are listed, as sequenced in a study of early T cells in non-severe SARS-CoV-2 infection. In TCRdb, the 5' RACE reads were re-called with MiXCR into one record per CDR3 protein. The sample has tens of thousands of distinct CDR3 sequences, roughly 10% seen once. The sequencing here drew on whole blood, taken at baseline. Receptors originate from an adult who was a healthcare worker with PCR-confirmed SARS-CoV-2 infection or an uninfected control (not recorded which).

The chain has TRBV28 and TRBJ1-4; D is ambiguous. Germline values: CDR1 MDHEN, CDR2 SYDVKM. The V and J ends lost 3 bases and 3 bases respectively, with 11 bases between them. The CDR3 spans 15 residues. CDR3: CASSFYHRANEKLFF. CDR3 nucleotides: TGTGCCAGCAGTTTTTATCACCGGGCTAATGAAAAACTGTTTTTT.

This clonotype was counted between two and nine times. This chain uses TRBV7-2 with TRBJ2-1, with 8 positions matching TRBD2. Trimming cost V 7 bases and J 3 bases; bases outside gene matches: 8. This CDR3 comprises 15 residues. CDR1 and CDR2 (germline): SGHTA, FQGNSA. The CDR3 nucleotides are TGTGCCAGCATCCCGGGGGGGGCATACTACAATGAGCAGTTCTTC. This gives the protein CASIPGGAYYNEQFF.

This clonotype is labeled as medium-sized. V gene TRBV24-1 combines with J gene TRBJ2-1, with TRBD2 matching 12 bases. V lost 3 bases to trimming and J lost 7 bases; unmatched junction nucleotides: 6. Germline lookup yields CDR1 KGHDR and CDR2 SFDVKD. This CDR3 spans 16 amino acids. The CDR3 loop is CATSDELAGGRNEQFF. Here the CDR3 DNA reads TGTGCCACCAGTGATGAACTAGCGGGAGGACGGAATGAGCAGTTCTTC.

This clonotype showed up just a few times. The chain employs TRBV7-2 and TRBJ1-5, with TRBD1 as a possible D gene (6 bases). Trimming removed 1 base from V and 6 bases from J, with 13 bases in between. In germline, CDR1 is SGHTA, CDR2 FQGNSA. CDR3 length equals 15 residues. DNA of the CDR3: TGTGCCAGCAGCTTAGTTGGGGGCCATGGTCAGCCCCAGCATTTT. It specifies CASSLVGGHGQPQHF.

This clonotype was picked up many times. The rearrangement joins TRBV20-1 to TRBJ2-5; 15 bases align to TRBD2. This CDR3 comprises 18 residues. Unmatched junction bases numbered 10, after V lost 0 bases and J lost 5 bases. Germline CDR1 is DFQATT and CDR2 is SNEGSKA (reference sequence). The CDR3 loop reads CSARDPRTSGGAGETQYF. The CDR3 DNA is TGCAGTGCTAGAGATCCCCGGACTAGCGGGGGGGCGGGGGAGACCCAGTACTTC.

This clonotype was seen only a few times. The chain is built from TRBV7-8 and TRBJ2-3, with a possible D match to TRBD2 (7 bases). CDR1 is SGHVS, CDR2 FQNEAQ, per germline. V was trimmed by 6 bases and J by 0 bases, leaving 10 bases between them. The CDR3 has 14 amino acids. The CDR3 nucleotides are TGTGCCAGCAGGGCGGGGGCTAGCACAGATACGCAGTATTTT. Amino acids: CASRAGASTDTQYF.

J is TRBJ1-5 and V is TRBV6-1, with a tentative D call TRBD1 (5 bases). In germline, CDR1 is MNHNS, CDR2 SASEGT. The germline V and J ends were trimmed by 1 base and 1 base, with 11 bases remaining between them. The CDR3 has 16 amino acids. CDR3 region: CASSEVVGVSNQPQHF. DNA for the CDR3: TGTGCCAGCAGTGAAGTAGTAGGGGTCAGCAATCAGCCCCAGCATTTT.

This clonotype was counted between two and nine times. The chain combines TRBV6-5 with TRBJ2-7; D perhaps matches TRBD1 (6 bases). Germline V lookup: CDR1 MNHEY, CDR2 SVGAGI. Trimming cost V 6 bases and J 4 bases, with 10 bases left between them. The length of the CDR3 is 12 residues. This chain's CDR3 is CASRRDTYEQYF. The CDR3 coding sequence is TGTGCCAGCAGAAGGGACACTTACGAGCAGTACTTC.

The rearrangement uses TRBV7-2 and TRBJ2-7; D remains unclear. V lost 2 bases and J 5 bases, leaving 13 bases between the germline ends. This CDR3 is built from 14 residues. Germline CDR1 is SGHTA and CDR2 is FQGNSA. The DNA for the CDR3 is TGTGCCAGCAGCTTAATGGTGTCCGCTCACGAGCAGTACTTC. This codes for CASSLMVSAHEQYF.

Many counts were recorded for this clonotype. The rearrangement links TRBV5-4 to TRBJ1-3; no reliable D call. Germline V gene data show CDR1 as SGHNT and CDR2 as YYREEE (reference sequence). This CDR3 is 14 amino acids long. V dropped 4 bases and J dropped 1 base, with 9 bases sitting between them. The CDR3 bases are TGTGCCAGCAGCGGTGACACTTCTGGAAACACCATATATTTT. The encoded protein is CASSGDTSGNTIYF.

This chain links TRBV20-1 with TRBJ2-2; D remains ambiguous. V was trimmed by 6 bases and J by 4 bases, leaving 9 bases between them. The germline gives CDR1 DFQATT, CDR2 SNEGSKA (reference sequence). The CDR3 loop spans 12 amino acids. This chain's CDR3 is CSASGVTGELFF. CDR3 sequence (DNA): TGCAGTGCGAGTGGTGTCACCGGGGAGCTGTTTTTT.

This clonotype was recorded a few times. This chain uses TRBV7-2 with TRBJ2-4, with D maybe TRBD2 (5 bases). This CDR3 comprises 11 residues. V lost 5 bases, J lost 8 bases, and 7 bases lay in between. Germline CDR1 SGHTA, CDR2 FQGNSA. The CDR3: CASSRGYIQYF. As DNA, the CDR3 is TGTGCCAGCAGCCGCGGGTACATTCAGTACTTC.

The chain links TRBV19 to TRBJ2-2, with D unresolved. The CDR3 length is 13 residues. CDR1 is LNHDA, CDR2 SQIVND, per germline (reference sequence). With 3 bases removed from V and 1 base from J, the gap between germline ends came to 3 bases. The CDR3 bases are TGTGCCAGTAGTATTCTGAACACCGGGGAGCTGTTTTTT. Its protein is CASSILNTGELFF.

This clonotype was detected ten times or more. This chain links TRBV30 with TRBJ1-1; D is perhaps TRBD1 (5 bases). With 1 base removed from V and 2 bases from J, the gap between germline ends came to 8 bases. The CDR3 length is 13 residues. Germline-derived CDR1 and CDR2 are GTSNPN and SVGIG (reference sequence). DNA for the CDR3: TGTGCCTGGAGTGAGGGGCTTAACACTGAAGCTTTCTTT. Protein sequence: CAWSEGLNTEAFF.